This T cell receptor (beta chain) was obtained from a study of T cell repertoires in cytomegalovirus infection. Study overall: Indicated by public TCR beta signatures were CMV infection and matching HLA type.

This clonotype was detected ten times or more. MiXCR was run by TCRdb on the reads, yielding one entry per CDR3 protein. Among approximately 240,000 distinct CDR3 sequences listed, roughly 12% were seen once. V gave up 0 bases and J gave up 3 bases, with 2 bases separating them. The germline CDR1 and CDR2 sequences are SGHTA and FQGTGA. The CDR3 spans 12 residues. This sequence originates from a human donor in good health (CMV status not recorded). Some clones in this sample may be carry-over from other donors' samples. The chain joins TRBV7-3 to TRBJ1-1, with D hard to call. The sample was PBMCs. The CDR3: CASSLTYTEAFF. Here the CDR3 DNA reads TGTGCCAGCAGCTTAACCTACACTGAAGCTTTCTTT.